This is a list of T cell receptor beta chains from one sample in a study of T-cell memory formation after mild COVID-19. TCRdb ran MiXCR on the 5' RACE reads and lists one entry per CDR3 protein. This sample has 450,000 to 700,000 distinct CDR3 sequences; more than 15% occur once, and the top ten carry approximately 12%. The sequencing input was PBMCs or a T cell subset sorted from them (not recorded which). These TCRs come from an adult woman who had mild COVID-19 (a few samples of this study predate the infection). Cell type and time point are not known. The CDR3 runs from the conserved cysteine through the conserved F or W. The D gene is left open where the match is weak. Not all rows give a size; the values are once, few, many and, for expanded clones, a class.

v_gene	abundance	d_gene	len	j_gene	CDR3aa	CDR3nt
TRBV19	.	TRBD1	13	TRBJ1-5	CASSMGGDRAQHF	TGTGCCAGTAGTATGGGGGGGGACAGGGCCCAGCATTTT
TRBV5-1	few	TRBD1	14	TRBJ2-2	CASSYTGDTGELFF	TGCGCCAGCAGCTATACAGGGGACACCGGGGAGCTGTTTTTT
TRBV29-1	.	TRBD1	14	TRBJ2-1	CSAPRDRGYNEQFF	TGCAGCGCACCACGGGACAGGGGATACAATGAGCAGTTCTTC
TRBV19	.	TRBD2	15	TRBJ2-7	CASNRGLASSYEQYF	TGTGCCAGTAATAGGGGACTAGCGAGCTCCTACGAGCAGTACTTC
TRBV7-9	few	.	13	TRBJ2-5	CASSISARETQYF	TGTGCCAGCAGCATCTCGGCGAGAGAGACCCAGTACTTC
TRBV7-9	.	.	11	TRBJ1-1	CASSSGVEAFF	TGTGCCAGCAGCTCCGGCGTTGAAGCTTTCTTT
TRBV9	.	TRBD1	15	TRBJ2-7	CASSVGDRQSYEQYF	TGTGCCAGCAGCGTAGGGGACAGACAATCCTACGAGCAGTACTTC
TRBV5-5	.	TRBD2	16	TRBJ2-1	CASSSGLAVTYNEQFF	TGTGCCAGCAGCTCTGGACTAGCGGTTACCTACAATGAGCAGTTCTTC
TRBV20-1	.	TRBD1	14	TRBJ2-1	CSARADRDYNEQFF	TGCAGTGCTCGGGCGGACAGGGACTACAATGAGCAGTTCTTC
TRBV18	.	TRBD1	14	TRBJ1-2	CASSPDRGTAGYTF	TGTGCCAGCTCACCCGACAGGGGCACGGCGGGCTACACCTTC
TRBV7-9	.	TRBD1	15	TRBJ1-2	CASSFTRDSLYGYTF	TGTGCCAGCAGCTTCACCCGGGACAGCCTCTATGGCTACACCTTC
TRBV2	few	TRBD1	15	TRBJ2-5	CASSEAGQGFWAQYF	TGTGCCAGCAGTGAAGCGGGACAGGGATTTTGGGCCCAGTACTTC
TRBV14	few	.	12	TRBJ2-5	CASSQDSQTQYF	TGTGCCAGCAGCCAAGATTCCCAGACCCAGTACTTC
TRBV11-1	.	.	15	TRBJ2-6	CASSQTGSGANVLTF	TGTGCCAGCAGCCAGACAGGCTCTGGGGCCAACGTCCTGACTTTC
TRBV5-1	.	.	12	TRBJ2-3	CASSAQTDTQYF	TGCGCCAGCAGCGCCCAGACAGATACGCAGTATTTT
TRBV28	.	.	15	TRBJ2-6	CASSLSSAGANVLTF	TGTGCCAGCAGTTTATCGTCTGCTGGGGCCAACGTCCTGACTTTC
TRBV30	.	TRBD1	16	TRBJ2-7	CAWSPNPGTGDYEQYF	TGTGCCTGGAGCCCAAACCCCGGGACAGGGGACTACGAGCAGTACTTC
TRBV30	.	.	13	TRBJ2-7	CAWSVYEISEQYF	TGTGCCTGGAGTGTGTATGAAATTTCCGAGCAGTACTTC
TRBV29-1	.	.	11	TRBJ2-1	CSVEDQAEQFF	TGCAGCGTTGAAGATCAGGCTGAGCAGTTCTTC
TRBV5-6	.	.	15	TRBJ2-7	CASSLRRGTSYEQYF	TGTGCCAGCAGCTTGCGTCGGGGGACCAGCTACGAGCAGTACTTC
TRBV20-1	.	.	14	TRBJ2-1	CSAGDGGDYNEQFF	TGCAGTGCCGGGGACGGGGGAGACTACAATGAGCAGTTCTTC
TRBV18	.	.	18	TRBJ2-3	CASSRQGGLVSATDTQYF	TGTGCCAGCTCACGTCAAGGGGGGCTCGTTTCGGCCACAGATACGCAGTATTTT
TRBV25-1	few	.	15	TRBJ1-5	CASSESAAGTQPQHF	TGTGCCAGCAGTGAATCGGCTGCAGGGACTCAGCCCCAGCATTTT
TRBV20-1	.	TRBD1	16	TRBJ2-2	CSARLPGQVMTGELFF	TGCAGTGCTAGACTGCCGGGACAGGTCATGACCGGGGAGCTGTTTTTT
TRBV4-1	few	.	12	TRBJ1-1	CASSQDRIWAFF	TGCGCCAGCAGCCAAGATCGCATTTGGGCTTTCTTT
TRBV5-1	.	.	14	TRBJ2-5	CASSLGEVQETQYF	TGCGCCAGCAGCTTGGGAGAAGTCCAAGAGACCCAGTACTTC
TRBV11-2	.	.	13	TRBJ2-7	CASSHSTSYEQYF	TGTGCCAGCAGCCACTCTACGTCCTACGAGCAGTACTTC
TRBV7-9	few	.	14	TRBJ1-1	CASSERPGDTEAFF	TGTGCCAGCAGCGAACGCCCCGGGGACACTGAAGCTTTCTTT
TRBV5-1	few	TRBD2	15	TRBJ2-5	CASSSSGGAPETQYF	TGCGCCAGCAGTTCAAGCGGGGGAGCCCCGGAGACCCAGTACTTC
TRBV5-1	few	TRBD1	14	TRBJ2-1	CASSSGQGINEQFF	TGCGCCAGCAGCTCGGGACAGGGGATCAATGAGCAGTTCTTC
TRBV7-9	.	.	14	TRBJ2-5	CASSTSGLGITQYF	TGTGCCAGCAGCACTTCCGGACTGGGAATTACCCAGTACTTC
TRBV7-9	.	TRBD2	16	TRBJ2-1	CASSLWLAGFYNEQFF	TGTGCCAGCAGCTTATGGCTAGCGGGGTTCTACAATGAGCAGTTCTTC
TRBV7-9	.	.	14	TRBJ2-1	CASSLQDWANEQFF	TGTGCCAGCAGCTTACAGGACTGGGCCAATGAGCAGTTCTTC
TRBV7-2	few	.	17	TRBJ2-7	CASSLHPSGWSSYEQYF	TGTGCCAGCAGCTTACACCCAAGCGGGTGGAGCTCCTACGAGCAGTACTTC
TRBV6-5	.	TRBD1	13	TRBJ1-1	CASSNGQGTEAFF	TGTGCCAGCAGTAATGGACAGGGAACTGAAGCTTTCTTT
TRBV27	few	.	14	TRBJ2-7	CASQPRGVSYEQYF	TGTGCCAGCCAGCCCCGGGGCGTCTCCTACGAGCAGTACTTC
TRBV27	.	.	14	TRBJ2-2	CASSPWGAGRELFF	TGTGCCAGCAGTCCCTGGGGGGCGGGTCGGGAGCTGTTTTTT
TRBV18	few	.	12	TRBJ2-5	CASSAAGETQYF	TGTGCCAGCTCCGCAGCAGGAGAGACCCAGTACTTC
TRBV7-9	.	TRBD2	18	TRBJ2-3	CASSFGTSQRPSTDTQYF	TGTGCCAGCAGCTTCGGGACTAGCCAAAGACCTAGCACAGATACGCAGTATTTT
TRBV6-5	few	TRBD1	14	TRBJ1-6	CASRNRQGGSPLHF	TGTGCCAGCAGGAACCGACAGGGTGGATCACCCCTCCACTTT
TRBV7-9	.	.	15	TRBJ2-3	CASSPHEDGTDTQYF	TGTGCCAGCAGCCCACACGAGGACGGCACAGATACGCAGTATTTT
TRBV29-1	few	.	13	TRBJ2-6	CSVRLSGANVLTF	TGCAGCGTACGACTTTCCGGGGCCAACGTCCTGACTTTC
TRBV5-5	few	TRBD1	14	TRBJ1-2	CASSGTGGGYGYTF	TGTGCCAGCAGCGGAACAGGGGGCGGCTATGGCTACACCTTC
TRBV7-8	many	.	16	TRBJ2-2	CASIPRDNANTGELFF	TGTGCCAGCATCCCAAGAGACAATGCGAACACCGGGGAGCTGTTTTTT
TRBV5-1	.	TRBD1	14	TRBJ1-1	CASGTGSANTEAFF	TGCGCCAGTGGGACAGGGAGCGCGAACACTGAAGCTTTCTTT
TRBV11-3	.	TRBD1	15	TRBJ2-1	CASSIGTGAINEQFF	TGTGCCAGCAGCATCGGGACAGGGGCCATCAATGAGCAGTTCTTC
TRBV7-3	few	.	16	TRBJ2-1	CASSLAGARTGNEQFF	TGTGCCAGCAGCTTAGCAGGGGCCAGAACGGGCAATGAGCAGTTCTTC
TRBV6-1	.	.	16	TRBJ2-6	CASSEAPGAGANVLTF	TGTGCCAGCAGTGAAGCACCAGGGGCTGGGGCCAACGTCCTGACTTTC
TRBV5-1	few	.	14	TRBJ2-7	CATKQDSGAYEQYF	TGCGCCACCAAGCAAGACAGTGGAGCCTACGAGCAGTACTTC
TRBV25-1	few	.	15	TRBJ2-3	CASSEYPRETDTQYF	TGTGCCAGCAGTGAATACCCCCGGGAGACAGATACGCAGTATTTT